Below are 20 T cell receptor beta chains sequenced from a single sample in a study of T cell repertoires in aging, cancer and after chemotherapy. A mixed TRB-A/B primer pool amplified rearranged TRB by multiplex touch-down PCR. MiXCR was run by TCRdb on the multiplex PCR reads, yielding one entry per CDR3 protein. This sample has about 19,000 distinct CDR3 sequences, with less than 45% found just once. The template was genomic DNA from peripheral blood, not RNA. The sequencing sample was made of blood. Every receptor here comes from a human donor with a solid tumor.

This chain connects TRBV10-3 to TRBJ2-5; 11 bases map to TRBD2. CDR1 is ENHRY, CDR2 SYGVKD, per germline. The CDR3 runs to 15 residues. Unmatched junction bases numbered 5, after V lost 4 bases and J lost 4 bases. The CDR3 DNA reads TGTGCCATCAGTGGGGGGACTAGCGGACCAGAGACCCAGTACTTC. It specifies CAISGGTSGPETQYF.

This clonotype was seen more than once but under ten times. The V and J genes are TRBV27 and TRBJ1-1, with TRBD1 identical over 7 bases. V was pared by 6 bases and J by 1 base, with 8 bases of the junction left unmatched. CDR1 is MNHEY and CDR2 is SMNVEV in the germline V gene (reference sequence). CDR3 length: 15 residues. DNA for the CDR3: TGTGCCAGCAGCTACTACGGGACAGCGAACACTGAAGCTTTCTTT. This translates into CASSYYGTANTEAFF.

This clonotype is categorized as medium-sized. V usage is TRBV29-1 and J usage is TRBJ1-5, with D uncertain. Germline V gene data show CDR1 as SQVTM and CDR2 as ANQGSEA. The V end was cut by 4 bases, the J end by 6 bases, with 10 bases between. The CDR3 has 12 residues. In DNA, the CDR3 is TGCAGCGTTGTCGACGGGTTTCAGCCCCAGCATTTT. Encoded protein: CSVVDGFQPQHF.

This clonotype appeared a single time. Here the CDR3 reads CASSWVPNEQFF. For the CDR3, the DNA is TGTGCCAGCAGCTGGGTACCCAATGAGCAGTTCTTC. The J gene is TRBJ2-1, the V gene TRBV11-2; D remains ambiguous. Germline CDR1 and CDR2: SGHAT and FQNNGV. Between the trimmed V and J ends, which lost 4 bases and 6 bases, there was a span of 7 bases. CDR3 length: 12 amino acids.

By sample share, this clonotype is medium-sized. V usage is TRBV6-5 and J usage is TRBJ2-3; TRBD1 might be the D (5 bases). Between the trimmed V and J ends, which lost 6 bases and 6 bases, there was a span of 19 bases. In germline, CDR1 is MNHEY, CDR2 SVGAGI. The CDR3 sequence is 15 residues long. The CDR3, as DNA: TGTGCCAGCAGCGCGACACCGAGAAACAGGGATACGCAGTATTTT. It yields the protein CASSATPRNRDTQYF.

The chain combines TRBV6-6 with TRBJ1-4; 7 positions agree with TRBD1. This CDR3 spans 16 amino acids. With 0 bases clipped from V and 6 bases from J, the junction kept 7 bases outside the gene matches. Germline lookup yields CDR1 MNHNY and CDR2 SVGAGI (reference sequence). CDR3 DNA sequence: TGTGCCAGCAGTTACTCAGGGGGCGCCGGCGATGAAAAACTGTTTTTT. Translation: CASSYSGGAGDEKLFF.

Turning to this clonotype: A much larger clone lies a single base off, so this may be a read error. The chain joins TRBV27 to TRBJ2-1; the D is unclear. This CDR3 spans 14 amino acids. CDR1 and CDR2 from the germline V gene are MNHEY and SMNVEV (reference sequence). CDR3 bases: TGTACCAGCAGTTTACTGGGTAGGGTGAATGAGCAGTTCTTC. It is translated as CTSSLLGRVNEQFF.

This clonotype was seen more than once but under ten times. The CDR3 loop reads CASSEAGVTFSAGELFF. For the CDR3, the DNA is TGTGCCAGCAGTGAGGCAGGGGTCACTTTTAGTGCCGGGGAGCTGTTTTTT. The rearrangement links TRBV6-1 to TRBJ2-2; tentatively, D is TRBD1 (6 bases). V was shortened by 3 bases and J by 6 bases, with 20 bases between the two germline ends. The CDR3 runs 17 residues. Germline CDR1 is MNHNS and CDR2 is SASEGT.

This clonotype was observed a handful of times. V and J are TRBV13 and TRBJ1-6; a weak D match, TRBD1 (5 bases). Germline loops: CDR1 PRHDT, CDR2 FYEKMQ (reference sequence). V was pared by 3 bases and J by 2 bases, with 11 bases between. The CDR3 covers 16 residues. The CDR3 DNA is TGTGCCAGCAGCTTTGAGGGGCTGGCCTATAATTCACCCCTCCACTTT. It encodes CASSFEGLAYNSPLHF.

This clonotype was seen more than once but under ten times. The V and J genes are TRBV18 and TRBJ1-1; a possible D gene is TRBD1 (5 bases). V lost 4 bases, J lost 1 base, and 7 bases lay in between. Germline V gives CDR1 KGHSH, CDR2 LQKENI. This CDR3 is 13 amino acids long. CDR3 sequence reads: CASSLGRNTEAFF. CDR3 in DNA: TGTGCCAGCTCACTGGGGCGGAACACTGAAGCTTTCTTT.

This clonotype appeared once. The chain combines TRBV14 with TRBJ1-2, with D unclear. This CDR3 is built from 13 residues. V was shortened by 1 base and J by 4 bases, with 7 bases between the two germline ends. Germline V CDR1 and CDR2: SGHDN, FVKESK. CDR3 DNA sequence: TGTGCCAGCAGCCAAGGCAGGAGCTATGGCTACACCTTC. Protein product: CASSQGRSYGYTF. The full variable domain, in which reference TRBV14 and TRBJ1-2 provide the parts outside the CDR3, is EAGVTQFPSHSVIEKGQTVTLRCDPISGHDNLYWYRRVMGKEIKFLLHFVKESKQDESGMPNNRFLAERTGGTYSTLKVQPAELEDSGVYFCASSQGRSYGYTFGSGTRLTVV.

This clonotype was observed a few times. The DNA for the CDR3 is TGTGCCAGCAGTTACGGGACTAGCGGCTACAATGAGCAGTTCTTC. Its protein is CASSYGTSGYNEQFF. V usage is TRBV6-5 and J usage is TRBJ2-1, with 11 bases fitting TRBD2. V was clipped by 2 bases and J by 3 bases; unmatched bases: 0. From germline, CDR1 is MNHEY and CDR2 SVGAGI. There are 15 residues in the CDR3.

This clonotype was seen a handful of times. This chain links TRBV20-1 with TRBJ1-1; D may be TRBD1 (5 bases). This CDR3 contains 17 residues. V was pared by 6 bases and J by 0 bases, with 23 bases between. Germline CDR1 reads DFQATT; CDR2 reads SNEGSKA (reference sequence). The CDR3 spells CSADAGQGLFMNTEAFF. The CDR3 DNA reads TGCAGTGCCGACGCGGGGCAGGGCCTTTTTATGAACACTGAAGCTTTCTTT.

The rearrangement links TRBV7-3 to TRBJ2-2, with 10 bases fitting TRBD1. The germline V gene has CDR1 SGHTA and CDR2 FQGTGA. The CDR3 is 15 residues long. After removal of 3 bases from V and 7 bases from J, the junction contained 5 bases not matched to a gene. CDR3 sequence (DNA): TGTGCCAGCAGCTTGGACAGGGGGGAGGTCGGGGAGCTGTTTTTT. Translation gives CASSLDRGEVGELFF.

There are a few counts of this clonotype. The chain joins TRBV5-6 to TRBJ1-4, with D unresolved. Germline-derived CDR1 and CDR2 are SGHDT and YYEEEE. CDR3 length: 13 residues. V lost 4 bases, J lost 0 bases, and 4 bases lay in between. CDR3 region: CASSGATNEKLFF. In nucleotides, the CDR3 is TGTGCCAGCAGCGGAGCAACTAATGAAAAACTGTTTTTT.

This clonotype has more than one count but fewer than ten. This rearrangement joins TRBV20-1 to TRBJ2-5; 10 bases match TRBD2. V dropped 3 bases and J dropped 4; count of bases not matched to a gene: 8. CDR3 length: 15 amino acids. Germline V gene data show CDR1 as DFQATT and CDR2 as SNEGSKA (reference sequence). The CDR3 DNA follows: TGCAGTGCTAGCCCCACTAGCGGGATCCCAGAGACCCAGTACTTC. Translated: CSASPTSGIPETQYF.

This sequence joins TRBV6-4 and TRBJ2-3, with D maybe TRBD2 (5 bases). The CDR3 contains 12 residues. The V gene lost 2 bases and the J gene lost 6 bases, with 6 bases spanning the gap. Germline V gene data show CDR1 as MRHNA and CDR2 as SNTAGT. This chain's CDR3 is CASSDPGDTQYF. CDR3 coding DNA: TGTGCCAGCAGTGACCCGGGGGATACGCAGTATTTT.

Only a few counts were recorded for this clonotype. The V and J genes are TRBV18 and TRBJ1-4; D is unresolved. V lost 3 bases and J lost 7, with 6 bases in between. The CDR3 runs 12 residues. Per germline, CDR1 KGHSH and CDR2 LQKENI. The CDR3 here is CASSPFTEKLFF. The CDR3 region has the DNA TGTGCCAGCTCACCCTTCACTGAAAAACTGTTTTTT.

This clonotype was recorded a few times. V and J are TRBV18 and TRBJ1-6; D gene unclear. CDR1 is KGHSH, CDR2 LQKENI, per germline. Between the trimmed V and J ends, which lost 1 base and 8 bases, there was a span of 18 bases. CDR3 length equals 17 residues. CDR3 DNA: TGTGCCAGCTCACCACGGATCAACGCCCACCATGATTCACCCCTCCACTTT. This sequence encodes CASSPRINAHHDSPLHF.

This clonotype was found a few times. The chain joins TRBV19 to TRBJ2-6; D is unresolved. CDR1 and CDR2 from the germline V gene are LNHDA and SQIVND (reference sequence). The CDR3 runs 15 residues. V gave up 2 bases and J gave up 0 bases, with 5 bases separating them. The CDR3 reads CASSIRASGANVLTF. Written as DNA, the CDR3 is TGTGCCAGTAGTATACGGGCCTCTGGGGCCAACGTCCTGACTTTC.